The sequence of this TCR beta chain was determined in a study of tumor-infiltrating lymphocytes in primary liver carcinoma. Study context: The yield of productive TCRbeta reads per sample was roughly 3.5 to 7.13 million and was similar across tissue types. General observations from the study: Tumor-adjacent and tumor-blood pairs displayed less overlap than did pairs of tumor regions.

As regards this clonotype: Its cognate antigen is unknown. One junction end does not reproduce the germline sequence, and a read error may be involved.

This CDR3 has 11 residues. Germline V gives CDR1 SQVTM, CDR2 ANQGSEA. It was from 20-30 mg of unsorted bulk tissue that RNA and DNA were co-extracted. Priming with a constant-region primer yielded TCR beta cDNA from about 510 ng total RNA. Three nested multiplex PCR rounds, a slightly modified ARM-PCR, produced the libraries for TCR beta. Two initial PCR rounds of around 10 cycles each paired TRBV1-TRBV30 forward primers with a C-beta reverse primer. TCRdb recomputed calls from the multiplex PCR reads with MiXCR, one row per CDR3 protein. The table includes 90,000 to 110,000 distinct CDR3 sequences, roughly 80% detected once.

The chain joins TRBV29-1 to TRBJ2-5, with D unresolved. This receptor was obtained from a middle-aged man with primary liver carcinoma and hepatitis B virus infection. The sequenced sample consisted of liver tumor tissue from sampling region 3. Subset noted: tumor region T3, left-lateral pole. CDR3 nucleotide sequence: TGCAGTGTTGAAGTAGCCCGGACCCAGTACTTC. It encodes CSVEVARTQYF. The full variable domain, in which reference TRBV29-1 and TRBJ2-5 provide the parts outside the CDR3, is SAVISQKPSRDICQRGTSLTIQCQVDSQVTMMFWYRQQPGQSLTLIATANQGSEATYESGFVIDKFPISRPNLTFSTLTVSNMSPEDSSIYLCSVEVARTQYFGPGTRLLVL.